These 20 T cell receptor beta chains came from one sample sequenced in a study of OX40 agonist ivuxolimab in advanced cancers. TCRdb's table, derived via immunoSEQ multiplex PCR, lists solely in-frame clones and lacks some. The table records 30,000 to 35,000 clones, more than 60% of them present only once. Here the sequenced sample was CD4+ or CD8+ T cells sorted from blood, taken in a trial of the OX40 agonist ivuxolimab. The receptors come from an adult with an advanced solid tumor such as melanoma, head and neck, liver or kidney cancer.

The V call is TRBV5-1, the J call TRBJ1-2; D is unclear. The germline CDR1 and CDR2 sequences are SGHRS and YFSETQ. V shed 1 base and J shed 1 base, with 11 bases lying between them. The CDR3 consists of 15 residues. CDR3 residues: CASSLRADLNYGYTF. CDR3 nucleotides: TGCGCCAGCAGCTTGCGTGCGGACCTTAACTATGGCTACACCTTC.

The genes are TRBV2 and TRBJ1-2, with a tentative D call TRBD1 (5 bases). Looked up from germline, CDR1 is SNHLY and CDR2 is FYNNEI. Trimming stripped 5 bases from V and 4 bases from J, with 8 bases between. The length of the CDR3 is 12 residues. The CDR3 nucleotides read TGTGCCAGCAGTCCGGGGGTCTATGGCTACACCTTC. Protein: CASSPGVYGYTF.

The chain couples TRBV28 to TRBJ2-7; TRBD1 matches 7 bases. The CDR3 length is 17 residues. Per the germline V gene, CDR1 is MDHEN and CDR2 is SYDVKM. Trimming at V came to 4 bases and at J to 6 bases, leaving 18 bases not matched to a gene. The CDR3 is CASSSPRQGIRKLEQYF. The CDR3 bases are TGTGCCAGCAGTTCACCCCGACAGGGTATAAGGAAACTCGAGCAGTACTTC.

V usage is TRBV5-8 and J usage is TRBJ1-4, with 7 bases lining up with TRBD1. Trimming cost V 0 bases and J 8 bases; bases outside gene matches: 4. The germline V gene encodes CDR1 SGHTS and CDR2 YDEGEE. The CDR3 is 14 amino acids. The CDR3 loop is CASSLGRGNEKLFF. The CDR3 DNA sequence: TGTGCCAGCAGCTTGGGCAGGGGGAACGAAAAACTGTTTTTT.

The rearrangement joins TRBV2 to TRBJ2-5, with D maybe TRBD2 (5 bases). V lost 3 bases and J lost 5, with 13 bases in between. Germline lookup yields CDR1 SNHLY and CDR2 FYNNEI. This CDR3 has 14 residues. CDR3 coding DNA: TGTGCCAGCAGTGAGAGGGAAGGGAAGGAGACCCAGTACTTC. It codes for CASSEREGKETQYF.

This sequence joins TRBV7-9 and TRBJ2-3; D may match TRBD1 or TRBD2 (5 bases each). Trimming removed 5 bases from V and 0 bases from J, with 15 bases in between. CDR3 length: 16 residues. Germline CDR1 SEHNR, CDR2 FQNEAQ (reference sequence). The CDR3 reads CASSPQGVHSTDTQYF. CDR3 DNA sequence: TGTGCCAGCAGCCCGCAGGGAGTCCATAGCACAGATACGCAGTATTTT. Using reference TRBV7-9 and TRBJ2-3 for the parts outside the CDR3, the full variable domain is DTGVSQNPRHKITKRGQNVTFRCDPISEHNRLYWYRQTLGQGPEFLTYFQNEAQLEKSRLLSDRFSAERPKGSFSTLEIQRTEQGDSAMYLCASSPQGVHSTDTQYFGPGTRLTVL.

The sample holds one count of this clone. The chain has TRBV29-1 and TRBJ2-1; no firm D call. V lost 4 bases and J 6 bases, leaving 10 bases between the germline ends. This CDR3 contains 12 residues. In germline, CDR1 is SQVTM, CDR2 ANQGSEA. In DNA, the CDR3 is TGCAGCGTTGGCCCCTCGGTCAATGAGCAGTTCTTC. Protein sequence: CSVGPSVNEQFF.

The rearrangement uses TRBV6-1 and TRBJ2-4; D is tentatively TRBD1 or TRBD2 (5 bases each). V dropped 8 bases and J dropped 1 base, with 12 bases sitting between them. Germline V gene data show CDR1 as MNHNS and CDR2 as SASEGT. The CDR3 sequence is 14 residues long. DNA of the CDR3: TGTGCCAGCGTCGGGGCGCCGGCCAAAAACATTCAGTACTTC. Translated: CASVGAPAKNIQYF.

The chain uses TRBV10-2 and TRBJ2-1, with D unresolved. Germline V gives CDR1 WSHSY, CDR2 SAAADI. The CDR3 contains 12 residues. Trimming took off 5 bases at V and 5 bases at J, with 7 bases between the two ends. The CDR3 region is CASSLVNNEQFF. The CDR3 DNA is TGCGCCAGCAGTCTTGTAAACAATGAGCAGTTCTTC.

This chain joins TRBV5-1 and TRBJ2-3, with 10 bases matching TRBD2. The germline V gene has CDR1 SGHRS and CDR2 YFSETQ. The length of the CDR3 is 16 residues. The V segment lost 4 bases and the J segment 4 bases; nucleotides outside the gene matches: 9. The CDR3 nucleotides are TGCGCCAGCAGCCCTAAAGCGGGAGGGCATTCAGATACGCAGTATTTT. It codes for CASSPKAGGHSDTQYF.

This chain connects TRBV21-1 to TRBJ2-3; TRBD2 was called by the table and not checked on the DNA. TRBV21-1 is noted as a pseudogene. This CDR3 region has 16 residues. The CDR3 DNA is TGTGCCAGCAGCAAAGGGCGAAAGGGAGTAGGAGATACGCAGTATTTT. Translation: CASSKGRKGVGDTQYF.

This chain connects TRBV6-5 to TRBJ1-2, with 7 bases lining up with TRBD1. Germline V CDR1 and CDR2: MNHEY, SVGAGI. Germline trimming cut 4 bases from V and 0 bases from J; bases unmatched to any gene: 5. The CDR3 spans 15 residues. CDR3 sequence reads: CASSWAGTANYGYTF. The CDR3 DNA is TGTGCCAGCAGTTGGGCCGGGACAGCTAACTATGGCTACACCTTC.

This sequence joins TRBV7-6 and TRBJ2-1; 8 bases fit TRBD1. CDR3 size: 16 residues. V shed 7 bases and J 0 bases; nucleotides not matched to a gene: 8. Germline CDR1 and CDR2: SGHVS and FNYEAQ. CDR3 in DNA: TGTGCCAGCACTAAGACAGGGGAAAGCTCCTACAATGAGCAGTTCTTC. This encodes CASTKTGESSYNEQFF.

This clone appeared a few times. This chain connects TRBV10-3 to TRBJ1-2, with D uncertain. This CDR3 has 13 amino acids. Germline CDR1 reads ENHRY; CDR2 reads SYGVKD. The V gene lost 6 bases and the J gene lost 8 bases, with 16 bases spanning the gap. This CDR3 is CAIRGFEGEGYTF. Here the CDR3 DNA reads TGTGCCATCAGGGGATTTGAGGGTGAGGGCTACACCTTC.

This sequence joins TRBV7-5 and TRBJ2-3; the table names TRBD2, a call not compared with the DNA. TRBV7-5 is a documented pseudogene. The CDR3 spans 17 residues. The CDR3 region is CASSNPYSGGAGDTQYF. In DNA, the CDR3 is TGTGCCAGCAGCAACCCATATAGCGGGGGGGCTGGAGATACGCAGTATTTT.

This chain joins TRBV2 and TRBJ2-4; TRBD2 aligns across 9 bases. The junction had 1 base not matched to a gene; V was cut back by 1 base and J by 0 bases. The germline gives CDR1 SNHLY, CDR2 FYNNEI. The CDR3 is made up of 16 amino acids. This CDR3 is CASSEGLAVAKNIQYF. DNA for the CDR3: TGTGCCAGCAGTGAAGGACTAGCGGTAGCCAAAAACATTCAGTACTTC.

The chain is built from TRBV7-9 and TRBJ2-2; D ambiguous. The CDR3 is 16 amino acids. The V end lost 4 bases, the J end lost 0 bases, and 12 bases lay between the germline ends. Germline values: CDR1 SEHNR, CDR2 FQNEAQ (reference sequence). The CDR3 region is CASSSQLGTNTGELFF. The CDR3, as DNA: TGTGCCAGCAGCTCGCAATTAGGCACGAACACCGGGGAGCTGTTTTTT.

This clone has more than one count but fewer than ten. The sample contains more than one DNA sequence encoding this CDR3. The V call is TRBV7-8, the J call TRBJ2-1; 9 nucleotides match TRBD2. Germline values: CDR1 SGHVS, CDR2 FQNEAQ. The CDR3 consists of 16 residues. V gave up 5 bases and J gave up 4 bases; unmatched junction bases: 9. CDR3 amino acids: CASSLAGLATYNEQFF. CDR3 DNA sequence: TGTGCCAGCAGCCTGGCGGGACTAGCAACATACAATGAGCAGTTCTTC.

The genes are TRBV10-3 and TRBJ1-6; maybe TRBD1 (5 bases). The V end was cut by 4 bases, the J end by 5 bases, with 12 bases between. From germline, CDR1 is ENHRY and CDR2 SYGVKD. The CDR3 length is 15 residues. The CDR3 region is CAISAGLLNNSPLHF. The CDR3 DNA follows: TGTGCCATCAGTGCGGGACTGCTAAATAATTCACCCCTCCACTTT.

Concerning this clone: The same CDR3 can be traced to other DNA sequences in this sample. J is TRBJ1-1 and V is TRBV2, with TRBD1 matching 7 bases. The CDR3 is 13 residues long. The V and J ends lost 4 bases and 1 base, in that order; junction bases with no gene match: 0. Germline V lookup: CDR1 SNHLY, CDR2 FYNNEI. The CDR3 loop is CASSAGGNTEAFF. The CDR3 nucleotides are TGTGCCAGCAGTGCAGGGGGGAACACTGAAGCTTTCTTT.